Listed here is a single T cell receptor beta chain. No antigen is known for it. The entry originates in a study of shared clonotypes between healthy human individuals. Across the whole study: Per-donor plates numbered three CD4 naive, three CD4 memory, two CD8 naive and one CD8 memory.

Whole-study findings and limits: Sorted-subset sequencing, rarefaction showed, was incomplete despite large depth. Larger estimated richness was generally recorded for naive subsets relative to memory subsets.

Sequenced by immunoSEQ multiplex PCR; TCRdb stores in-frame clones only, minus some. Counted here are about 2.5 million clones, 85% to 95% occurring once; the ten biggest clones make up 0.37%. Per germline, CDR1 MDHEN and CDR2 SYDVKM. Trimming stripped 5 bases from V and 10 bases from J, with 12 bases between. The CDR3 is 12 residues long. The donors were adults (healthy and HIV-negative) with no recent acute infections or vaccinations. V is TRBV28 and J is TRBJ2-4; maybe TRBD1 (6 bases). Source material: naive CD4+ T cells from PBMCs. Subset reported: CD45RA+ positively selected. The TCR comes from a man aged 18 to 35 in good health. Some clones in this sample may be carry-over from other donors' samples. CDR3 loop: CASSPPRGIQYF. CDR3 coding DNA: TGTGCCAGCAGTCCACCAAGGGGGATTCAGTACTTC.